The 24 T cell receptor beta chains below come from one sample, sequenced in a study of blood T cell repertoires in COVID-19. The repertoire was sequenced with immunoSEQ multiplex PCR; TCRdb's copy has only in-frame clones and lacks some. There are a few hundred thousand clones in the sample; 80% to 90% occur only once, and roughly 0.99% lies in the top ten. Sequencing used PBMCs or T cells enriched from blood (not recorded which). Receptor source: a young man who had recovered from COVID-19.

The CDR3 loop reads CASSPDRFGTGELFF. CDR3 nucleotide sequence: TGCGCCAGCAGCCCTGACAGGTTTGGCACCGGGGAGCTGTTTTTT. The chain combines TRBV5-1 with TRBJ2-2, with D possibly being TRBD1 (6 bases). Germline lookup yields CDR1 SGHRS and CDR2 YFSETQ. This CDR3 has 15 residues. V was trimmed by 4 bases and J by 4 bases, leaving 14 bases between them.

The chain combines TRBV7-3 with TRBJ1-2, with 11 bases lining up with TRBD1. CDR3 length: 16 residues. The J segment lost 8 bases and the V segment lost 0 bases, leaving 8 bases of the junction unmatched. The germline V gene encodes CDR1 SGHTA and CDR2 FQGTGA. CDR3 DNA sequence: TGTGCCAGCAGCTTAACCGAGGGACAGGGGGTATGGGGCTACACCTTC. This encodes CASSLTEGQGVWGYTF. Variable domain in full (rest from reference TRBV7-3 and TRBJ1-2): GAGVSQTPSNKVTEKGKYVELRCDPISGHTALYWYRQSLGQGPEFLIYFQGTGAADDSGLPNDRFFAVRPEGSVSTLKIQRTERGDSAVYLCASSLTEGQGVWGYTFGSGTRLTVV.

The gene calls are TRBV11-2 and TRBJ2-1; 8 bases match TRBD2. J lost 5 bases, V lost 5 bases, and 5 bases had no gene match. Per germline, CDR1 SGHAT and CDR2 FQNNGV. This CDR3 region has 14 residues. CDR3 in amino acids: CASSIGTSDNEQFF. In DNA, the CDR3 is TGTGCCAGCAGCATCGGGACTAGTGACAATGAGCAGTTCTTC.

This sequence joins TRBV5-4 and TRBJ1-1; D gene uncertain. Between the trimmed V and J ends, which lost 0 bases and 3 bases, there was a span of 6 bases. This CDR3 region has 13 residues. CDR1 is SGHNT, CDR2 YYREEE, per germline (reference sequence). CDR3 residues: CASSLDVDTEAFF. For the CDR3, the DNA is TGTGCCAGCAGCTTGGATGTAGACACTGAAGCTTTCTTT.

V gene TRBV5-1 combines with J gene TRBJ2-2, with D possibly matching TRBD1 (6 bases). CDR3 length equals 12 residues. Germline V gene sequence: CDR1 SGHRS, CDR2 YFSETQ. Trimming removed 5 bases at V and 7 bases at J, with 9 bases between. CDR3 coding DNA: TGCGCCAGCAGACCGGACAGCGGGGAGCTGTTTTTT. Translation: CASRPDSGELFF.

V gene TRBV4-3 combines with J gene TRBJ2-3; a possible D gene is TRBD2 (7 bases). The CDR3 spans 16 residues. The V gene lost 1 base and the J gene lost 5 bases, with 16 bases spanning the gap. Germline CDR1 and CDR2: LGHNA and YSLEER. As DNA, the CDR3 is TGCGCCAGCAGCCAAGTTGAGGGGGGAGGGCTAGATACGCAGTATTTT. Amino acid sequence: CASSQVEGGGLDTQYF.

The chain employs TRBV29-1 and TRBJ2-5; 8 nucleotides agree with TRBD1. This CDR3 is 13 amino acids long. J gave up 1 base and V 7 bases, and 5 bases lay outside the gene matches. Germline CDR1 SQVTM, CDR2 ANQGSEA. The DNA of the CDR3 is TGCAGCGCCCGGACAGGGACCCAAGAGACCCAGTACTTC. Protein sequence: CSARTGTQETQYF.

The chain couples TRBV5-4 to TRBJ2-7; possibly TRBD1 for D (6 bases). This CDR3 comprises 13 residues. Between the trimmed V and J ends, which lost 3 bases and 3 bases, there was a span of 10 bases. The germline V gene has CDR1 SGHNT and CDR2 YYREEE (reference sequence). In nucleotides, the CDR3 is TGTGCCAGCAGCTCCGGACAGATCTACGAGCAGTACTTC. Residues: CASSSGQIYEQYF.

The V call is TRBV27, the J call TRBJ1-6; 7 bases match TRBD1. V dropped 5 bases and J dropped 7; count of bases not matched to a gene: 5. From germline, CDR1 is MNHEY and CDR2 SMNVEV (reference sequence). This CDR3 comprises 14 residues. The CDR3 coding sequence is TGTGCCAGCAGTCCTGACAGGGCCAATTCACCCCTCCACTTT. This sequence encodes CASSPDRANSPLHF.

This rearrangement joins TRBV6-5 to TRBJ1-4; D is undetermined. The CDR3 spans 13 residues. The V and J ends lost 6 bases and 5 bases respectively, with 10 bases between them. Germline V gene data show CDR1 as MNHEY and CDR2 as SVGAGI. The CDR3 loop is CASRLQRNEKLFF. In DNA, the CDR3 is TGTGCCAGCAGACTACAAAGGAATGAAAAACTGTTTTTT.

This chain connects TRBV18 to TRBJ1-2; possibly TRBD1 for D (6 bases). Per the germline V gene, CDR1 is KGHSH and CDR2 is LQKENI. There are 14 residues in the CDR3. V lost 3 bases and J lost 2, with 10 bases in between. The CDR3 reads CASSPSQGNYGYTF. CDR3 nucleotides: TGTGCCAGCTCACCGTCGCAGGGGAACTATGGCTACACCTTC.

This chain joins TRBV6-1 and TRBJ2-2; no firm D call. The CDR3 totals 15 residues. The germline CDR1 and CDR2 sequences are MNHNS and SASEGT. V dropped 2 bases and J dropped 1 base, with 8 bases sitting between them. The CDR3 DNA reads TGTGCCAGCAGTGAACAGGCTTTGAACACCGGGGAGCTGTTTTTT. It is translated as CASSEQALNTGELFF.

The gene calls are TRBV3-1 (or the pseudogene TRBV3-2) and TRBJ2-5; 10 bases line up with TRBD1. CDR3 length: 14 amino acids. Germline CDR1 reads LGHDT; CDR2 reads YNNKEL (reference sequence). The J segment lost 5 bases and the V segment lost 6 bases, leaving 6 bases of the junction unmatched. The CDR3 is CASSWTGGGETQYF. CDR3 in DNA: TGTGCCAGCAGTTGGACAGGGGGAGGGGAGACCCAGTACTTC.

This sequence joins TRBV2 and TRBJ1-5, with D perhaps TRBD1 (5 bases). V was trimmed by 7 bases and J by 0 bases, leaving 19 bases between them. There are 17 residues in the CDR3. The germline V gene encodes CDR1 SNHLY and CDR2 FYNNEI. The CDR3 region has the DNA TGTGCCAGCACGATCGAAAACAGGAAATATAGCAATCAGCCCCAGCATTTT. Amino acids: CASTIENRKYSNQPQHF.

This clone has only one observation. The rearrangement uses TRBV9 and TRBJ2-7; 11 positions agree with TRBD2. V trimming: 0 bases; J trimming: 4 bases; junction bases outside the gene matches: 0. CDR1 is SGDLS, CDR2 YYNGEE, per germline. The length of the CDR3 is 14 residues. CDR3 sequence (DNA): TGTGCCAGCAGCGTAGGGACTAGCGGGTACGAGCAGTACTTC. Its translation is CASSVGTSGYEQYF.

The V call is TRBV3-1 (or the pseudogene TRBV3-2), the J call TRBJ2-2; D is unclear. There are 13 residues in the CDR3. Trimming took off 0 bases at V and 7 bases at J, with 6 bases between the two ends. The V gene's germline CDR1 is LGHDT and CDR2 YNNKEL (reference sequence). CDR3 protein: CASSQETFGELFF. The CDR3, as DNA: TGTGCCAGCAGCCAAGAGACTTTCGGGGAGCTGTTTTTT.

The sample holds one count of this clone. This chain joins TRBV4-1 and TRBJ2-1, with 10 bases fitting TRBD2. Germline V gene data show CDR1 as MGHRA and CDR2 as YSYEKL. V gave up 0 bases and J gave up 5 bases; unmatched junction bases: 19. This CDR3 is 21 amino acids long. The CDR3, as DNA: TGCGCCAGCAGCCAAGATTTATTGGTGCCTAGCGGGGGAGGGGGCCACAATGAGCAGTTCTTC. Its translation: CASSQDLLVPSGGGGHNEQFF.

The V and J genes are TRBV10-3 and TRBJ1-5; no clear D gene. This CDR3 is 13 amino acids long. Germline V gives CDR1 ENHRY, CDR2 SYGVKD. With 2 bases removed from V and 4 bases from J, the gap between germline ends came to 6 bases. CDR3 DNA: TGTGCCATCAGTGAGCAAATTAATCAGCCCCAGCATTTT. This translates into CAISEQINQPQHF.

The rearrangement joins TRBV6-4 to TRBJ1-1; 7 positions match TRBD1. The CDR3 has 14 amino acids. CDR1 and CDR2 (germline): MRHNA, SNTAGT. J gave up 1 base and V 6 bases, and 5 bases lay outside the gene matches. For the CDR3, the DNA is TGTGCCAGCAGACTGACAGGGCAGAACACTGAAGCTTTCTTT. Translation gives CASRLTGQNTEAFF.

The V call is TRBV5-4, the J call TRBJ1-3; no clear D gene. The CDR3 has 15 amino acids. Between the trimmed V and J ends, which lost 5 bases and 2 bases, there was a span of 14 bases. Per the germline V gene, CDR1 is SGHNT and CDR2 is YYREEE (reference sequence). In nucleotides, the CDR3 is TGTGCCAGCAGTTCCCCGGCGGCTCCTGGAAACACCATATATTTT. Translated: CASSSPAAPGNTIYF.

The V call is TRBV7-2, the J call TRBJ2-1, with TRBD2 as a possible D gene (5 bases). V shed 2 bases and J shed 7 bases, with 9 bases lying between them. Germline CDR1 reads SGHTA; CDR2 reads FQGNSA. CDR3 length equals 13 residues. Written as DNA, the CDR3 is TGTGCCAGCAGCTTAATCCGGGAAAATGAGCAGTTCTTC. As protein: CASSLIRENEQFF.

This sequence joins TRBV5-8 and TRBJ1-1; 10 nucleotides match TRBD1. Losses at the gene ends were 1 base for V and 0 bases for J; bases not matched to a gene: 9. This CDR3 region has 18 residues. Germline V lookup: CDR1 SGHTS, CDR2 YDEGEE. The CDR3 DNA reads as TGTGCCAGCAGCTTGAGGGACAGGGGAGCTCCATTGAACACTGAAGCTTTCTTT. Its protein is CASSLRDRGAPLNTEAFF.

This clone appeared a single time. DNA for the CDR3: TGTGCCAGCAGTGTCGGGGGGTTCACCGGGGAGCTGTTTTTT. It is translated as CASSVGGFTGELFF. V gene TRBV2 combines with J gene TRBJ2-2; 7 nucleotides align to TRBD2. The V segment lost 4 bases and the J segment 4 bases; nucleotides outside the gene matches: 3. CDR3 length equals 14 residues. Per the germline V gene, CDR1 is SNHLY and CDR2 is FYNNEI.

The CDR3 coding sequence is TGTGCCAGCGCTGTAGCGGGGGGCTACAATGAGCAGTTCTTC. It yields the protein CASAVAGGYNEQFF. This chain links TRBV11-2 with TRBJ2-1; 10 bases line up with TRBD2. The CDR3 has 14 residues. The ends lost 8 bases at V and 3 bases at J; junction bases unmatched: 4. The V gene's germline CDR1 is SGHAT and CDR2 FQNNGV.